This T cell receptor (beta chain) comes out of a study of spatial heterogeneity in lung cancer. This clonotype has at least ten counts. CDR1 is MDHEN and CDR2 is SYDVKM in the germline V gene. The CDR3 sequence is 11 residues long. V lost 6 bases and J 4 bases, leaving 7 bases between the germline ends. The sample's time point: sample taken at primary tumor resection. TCRs were sequenced from unsorted whole RNA of tumor, nontumor lung or PBMC. Donors were fewer than 90 untreated early-stage non-small cell lung cancer patients. One entry per CDR3 protein, called by TCRdb with MiXCR from the 5' RACE reads. The sample has 20,000 to 25,000 distinct CDR3 sequences; around 4.5% are singletons.

The TCR comes from a male donor with early-stage non-small cell lung cancer. The sequencing here drew on PBMCs, taken at surgery. This sequence joins TRBV28 and TRBJ2-7; maybe TRBD2 (6 bases). Here the CDR3 reads CASRREYEQYF. The CDR3 nucleotides read TGTGCCAGCAGACGGGAGTACGAGCAGTACTTC. Full variable domain (remainder filled in from reference TRBV28 and TRBJ2-7): DVKVTQSSRYLVKRTGEKVFLECVQDMDHENMFWYRQDPGLGLRLIYFSYDVKMKEKGDIPEGYSVSREKKERFSLILESASTNQTSMYLCASRREYEQYFGPGTRLTVT.